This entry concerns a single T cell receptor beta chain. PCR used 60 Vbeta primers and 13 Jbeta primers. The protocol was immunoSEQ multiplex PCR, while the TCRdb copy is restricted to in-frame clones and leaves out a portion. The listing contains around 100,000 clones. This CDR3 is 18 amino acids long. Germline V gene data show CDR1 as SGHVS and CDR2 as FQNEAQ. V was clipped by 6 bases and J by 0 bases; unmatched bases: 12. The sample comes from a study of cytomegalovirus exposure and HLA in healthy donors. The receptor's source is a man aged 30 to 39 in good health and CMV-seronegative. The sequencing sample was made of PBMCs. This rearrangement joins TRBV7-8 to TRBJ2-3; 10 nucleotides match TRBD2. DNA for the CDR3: TGTGCCAGCAGGCGAACCGGGACTAGCGCACCTAGCACAGATACGCAGTATTTT. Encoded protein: CASRRTGTSAPSTDTQYF.